A selection of T cell receptor beta chains follows, all from one sample in a study of blood T cell repertoires in COVID-19. Generated by immunoSEQ multiplex PCR, the TCRdb table keeps only in-frame clones and is missing some. The data contain 90,000 to 120,000 clones, around four fifths of them singletons. The material sequenced was peripheral blood. These receptors were obtained from a man aged 65 to 85 with acute or convalescent COVID-19. Each CDR3 is given with its conserved first and last residue. D genes are given only for firm matches. Only some rows state a clone size, as once, few, many or a class for expanded clones.

TRBJ2-6	.	.	TRBV24-1	CATSDSGSGANVLTF	TGTGCCACCAGTGATTCGGGCTCTGGGGCCAACGTCCTGACTTTC
TRBJ1-1	few	TRBD1	TRBV6-6	CASSDRGDNTEAFF	TGTGCCAGCAGCGACAGGGGGGACAACACTGAAGCTTTCTTT
TRBJ1-6	.	TRBD1	TRBV27	CASSSSQGEKNSPLHF	TGTGCCAGCAGTTCAAGTCAGGGGGAAAAGAATTCACCCCTCCACTTT
TRBJ2-3	.	TRBD2	TRBV7-2	CASSLASGGTDTQYF	TGTGCCAGCAGCTTAGCTAGCGGGGGCACAGATACGCAGTATTTT
TRBJ1-1	.	.	TRBV6-5	CASSSTLVGYTEAFF	TGTGCCAGCAGTTCCACCTTAGTCGGTTACACTGAAGCTTTCTTT
TRBJ2-6	once	.	TRBV5-8	CASSLGPDSGANVLTF	TGTGCCAGCAGCTTGGGGCCAGACTCTGGGGCCAACGTCCTGACTTTC
TRBJ1-4	.	TRBD1	TRBV12-3/TRBV12-4	CASSRQGNEKLFF	TGTGCCAGCAGTCGACAGGGGAATGAAAAACTGTTTTTT
TRBJ2-3	.	.	TRBV3-1/TRBV3-2	CASSPLGGATDTQYF	TGTGCCAGCAGCCCCTTGGGGGGGGCCACAGATACGCAGTATTTT
TRBJ1-6	.	.	TRBV6-5	CASGGENYSPLHF	TGTGCCAGCGGAGGGGAGAACTATTCACCCCTCCACTTT
TRBJ1-1	.	TRBD1	TRBV5-1	CASSVGTGLTEAFF	TGCGCCAGCAGCGTCGGGACAGGGCTCACTGAAGCTTTCTTT
TRBJ1-6	.	.	TRBV6-6	CASHESSYNSPLHF	TGTGCCAGTCACGAGAGCTCCTATAATTCACCCCTCCACTTT
TRBJ2-1	.	.	TRBV7-2	CASSLAGQGIGEQFF	TGTGCCAGCAGCTTAGCGGGCCAGGGGATCGGGGAGCAGTTCTTC
TRBJ2-3	.	TRBD1	TRBV15	CATSRDRQGADTQYF	TGTGCCACCAGCAGAGATCGGCAGGGGGCAGATACGCAGTATTTT
TRBJ1-1	once	TRBD1	TRBV10-3	CAISPGQGLTEAFF	TGTGCCATCAGCCCGGGACAGGGGTTGACTGAAGCTTTCTTT
TRBJ1-1	.	TRBD1	TRBV6-6	CASSSGQGPGTEAFF	TGTGCCAGCAGCTCTGGACAGGGGCCGGGCACTGAAGCTTTCTTT
TRBJ2-1	.	TRBD2	TRBV5-1	CASSWGTSGARGEQFF	TGCGCCAGCAGCTGGGGGACTAGCGGGGCCCGGGGTGAGCAGTTCTTC
TRBJ2-1	.	TRBD2	TRBV10-1	CASSDWASGYNEQFF	TGCGCCAGCAGTGATTGGGCTAGCGGGTACAATGAGCAGTTCTTC
TRBJ1-4	.	.	TRBV27	CASSLVGQNEKLFF	TGTGCCAGCAGTTTGGTAGGACAGAATGAAAAACTGTTTTTT
TRBJ1-2	.	TRBD1	TRBV7-3	CASSRTGPSGYTF	TGTGCCAGCAGCCGGACAGGGCCCTCCGGCTACACCTTC
TRBJ1-1	few	TRBD1	TRBV6-6	CASSYQDRAGAFF	TGTGCCAGCAGTTACCAGGACAGGGCCGGAGCTTTCTTT
TRBJ2-3	.	TRBD2	TRBV2	CASSGGLSTDTQYF	TGTGCCAGCAGTGGGGGACTAAGCACAGATACGCAGTATTTT
TRBJ1-2	few	TRBD1	TRBV3-1/TRBV3-2	CASSHDYRGGNYGYTF	TGTGCCAGCAGCCATGATTACAGGGGAGGAAACTATGGCTACACCTTC
TRBJ1-5	.	.	TRBV18	CASSPRSESNQPQHF	TGTGCCAGCTCACCACGGAGTGAGTCAAATCAGCCCCAGCATTTT
TRBJ1-2	.	TRBD1	TRBV19	CASKTGRNGYTF	TGTGCCAGTAAGACAGGGCGGAATGGCTACACCTTC
TRBJ1-5	.	.	TRBV21-1	CASTHQRGQAYSNQPQHF	TGTGCCAGCACCCATCAGAGGGGGCAGGCGTATAGCAATCAGCCCCAGCATTTT
TRBJ1-1	.	.	TRBV6-5	CASRRTVNTEAFF	TGTGCCAGCCGCCGGACAGTGAACACTGAAGCTTTCTTT
TRBJ2-5	.	.	TRBV7-2	CASSYRGFEETQYF	TGTGCCAGCAGCTATAGGGGGTTCGAAGAGACCCAGTACTTC
TRBJ1-1	.	.	TRBV6-1	CASSEGAPGGTEAFF	TGTGCCAGCAGTGAAGGGGCCCCAGGTGGCACTGAAGCTTTCTTT
TRBJ1-3	.	.	TRBV19	CASSISRANGNTIYF	TGTGCCAGTAGTATCTCGCGGGCGAATGGAAACACCATATATTTT
TRBJ2-5	.	TRBD1	TRBV5-6	CASSYGQGASETQYF	TGTGCCAGCAGCTACGGACAGGGGGCTTCGGAGACCCAGTACTTC
TRBJ1-2	.	TRBD1	TRBV5-8	CASSLATRDRYLYGYTF	TGTGCCAGCAGCTTGGCAACCCGGGACAGGTACCTCTATGGCTACACCTTC
TRBJ1-4	.	.	TRBV20-1	CSAAFGEKLFF	TGCAGTGCGGCCTTTGGTGAAAAACTGTTTTTT
TRBJ2-7	few	.	TRBV5-6	CASSLAGHSLSSYEQYF	TGTGCCAGCAGCTTGGCCGGCCACAGCCTGAGCTCCTACGAGCAGTACTTC
TRBJ2-3	once	.	TRBV25-1	CASRGAWVDTQYF	TGTGCCAGCAGAGGAGCGTGGGTCGATACGCAGTATTTT
TRBJ1-1	.	TRBD1	TRBV9	CASSPPGRGQGEAFF	TGTGCCAGCAGCCCCCCCGGGAGGGGGCAAGGTGAAGCTTTCTTT
TRBJ2-5	once	TRBD1	TRBV10-3	CAINSAEGAETQYF	TGTGCCATCAACTCTGCTGAGGGGGCAGAGACCCAGTACTTC
TRBJ1-6	few	TRBD1	TRBV11-3	CASSAGQGANSPLHF	TGTGCCAGCAGCGCGGGACAGGGAGCAAATTCACCCCTCCACTTT
TRBJ2-2	once	.	TRBV27	CASTARGRTGRPNTGELFF	TGTGCCAGCACCGCGCGGGGGCGCACGGGGAGGCCAAACACCGGGGAGCTGTTTTTT
TRBJ1-1	.	TRBD1	TRBV5-4	CASSLDRTGWTEAFF	TGTGCCAGCAGCTTGGATCGGACAGGGTGGACTGAAGCTTTCTTT
TRBJ2-7	.	.	TRBV2	CASSETLGVEQYF	TGTGCCAGCAGTGAAACCCTCGGAGTAGAGCAGTACTTC
TRBJ2-7	.	.	TRBV19	CASRNRDEQYF	TGTGCCAGTCGTAACAGGGACGAGCAGTACTTC
TRBJ2-7	.	.	TRBV5-1	CASSPSSPTYEQYF	TGCGCCAGCAGCCCATCGAGCCCCACCTACGAGCAGTACTTC
TRBJ1-4	.	TRBD1	TRBV4-2	CASSQAAGGLEKLFF	TGTGCCAGCAGCCAAGCCGCAGGGGGCCTTGAAAAACTGTTTTTT
TRBJ2-2	.	TRBD1	TRBV5-1	CASSLERTGYPGELFF	TGCGCCAGCAGCTTGGAACGGACAGGGTACCCCGGGGAGCTGTTTTTT
TRBJ2-1	.	TRBD2	TRBV7-2	CASSLGGGGQAYNEQFF	TGTGCCAGCAGCTTAGGCGGCGGGGGGCAAGCCTACAATGAGCAGTTCTTC
TRBJ2-3	once	.	TRBV6-2/TRBV6-3	CASSYSGGTDTQYF	TGTGCCAGCAGTTACTCTGGGGGGACAGATACGCAGTATTTT
TRBJ1-2	few	.	TRBV19	CASSIRSGDGSYTF	TGTGCCAGTAGTATAAGGTCAGGCGATGGTAGCTACACCTTC
TRBJ2-7	.	TRBD1	TRBV6-2/TRBV6-3	CASSDPGQGSSLEQYF	TGTGCCAGCAGTGATCCGGGACAGGGGTCCTCTTTGGAGCAGTACTTC
TRBJ1-6	few	TRBD1	TRBV7-3	CASSLGQGSSPLHF	TGTGCCAGCAGCTTAGGACAGGGGTCTTCACCCCTCCACTTT
TRBJ2-1	.	TRBD2	TRBV5-1	CASSETTKAGGSGNEQFF	TGCGCCAGCAGTGAGACGACTAAAGCGGGGGGGTCCGGGAATGAGCAGTTCTTC
TRBJ2-7	.	TRBD2	TRBV7-3	CASSPSGGAYEQYF	TGTGCCAGCAGCCCCAGCGGGGGCGCCTACGAGCAGTACTTC
TRBJ1-2	.	TRBD1	TRBV2	CASSDLGQPNYGYTF	TGTGCCAGCAGTGATTTGGGACAGCCTAACTATGGCTACACCTTC
TRBJ2-3	.	TRBD2	TRBV10-2	CASSESGLAGGPVTDTQYF	TGCGCCAGCAGTGAGTCCGGACTAGCGGGGGGGCCAGTGACAGATACGCAGTATTTT
TRBJ1-3	.	TRBD1	TRBV5-4	CASSFQGARGNTIYF	TGTGCCAGCAGCTTTCAGGGGGCTAGGGGAAACACCATATATTTT
TRBJ1-5	.	.	TRBV18	CASSGGQSNQPQHF	TGTGCCAGCTCCGGCGGACAGAGCAATCAGCCCCAGCATTTT
TRBJ1-6	.	.	TRBV19	CASRFWAGDNSPLHF	TGTGCCAGCCGGTTTTGGGCAGGCGATAATTCACCCCTCCACTTT
TRBJ1-5	.	TRBD1	TRBV10-3	CAIRSGQSNQPQHF	TGTGCCATCAGATCGGGACAGAGCAATCAGCCCCAGCATTTT